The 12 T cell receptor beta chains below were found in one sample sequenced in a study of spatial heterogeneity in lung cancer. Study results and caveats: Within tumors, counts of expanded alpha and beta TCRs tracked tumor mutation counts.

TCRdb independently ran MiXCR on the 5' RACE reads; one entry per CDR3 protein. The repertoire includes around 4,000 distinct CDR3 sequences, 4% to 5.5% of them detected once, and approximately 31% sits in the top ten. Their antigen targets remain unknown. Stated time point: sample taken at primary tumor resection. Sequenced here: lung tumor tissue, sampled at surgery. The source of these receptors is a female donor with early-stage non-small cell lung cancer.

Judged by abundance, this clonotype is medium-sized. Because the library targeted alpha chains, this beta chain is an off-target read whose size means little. The CDR3 spells CASRPFGLAGGSYNEQFF. CDR3 bases: TGTGCCAGCAGACCCTTTGGGCTAGCGGGGGGATCCTACAATGAGCAGTTCTTC. The genes are TRBV28 and TRBJ2-1; TRBD2 agrees at 11 bases. This CDR3 region has 18 residues. J was trimmed by 1 base and V by 6 bases; bases with no gene match: 11. Germline V lookup: CDR1 MDHEN, CDR2 SYDVKM.

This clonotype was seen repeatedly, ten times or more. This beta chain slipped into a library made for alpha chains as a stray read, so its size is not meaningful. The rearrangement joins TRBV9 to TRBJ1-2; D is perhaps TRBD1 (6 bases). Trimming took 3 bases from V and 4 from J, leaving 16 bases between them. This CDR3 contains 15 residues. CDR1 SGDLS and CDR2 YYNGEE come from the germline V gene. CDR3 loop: CASSAYSGAGYGYTF. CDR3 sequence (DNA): TGTGCCAGCAGCGCCTATTCGGGGGCCGGCTATGGCTACACCTTC.

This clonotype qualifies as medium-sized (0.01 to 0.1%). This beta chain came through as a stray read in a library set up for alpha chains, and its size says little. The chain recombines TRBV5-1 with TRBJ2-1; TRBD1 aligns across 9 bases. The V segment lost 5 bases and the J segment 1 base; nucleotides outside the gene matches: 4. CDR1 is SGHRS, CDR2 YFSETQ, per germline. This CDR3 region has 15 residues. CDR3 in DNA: TGCGCCAGCAGTCCCGGACAGGGGTCCTACAATGAGCAGTTCTTC. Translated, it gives CASSPGQGSYNEQFF.

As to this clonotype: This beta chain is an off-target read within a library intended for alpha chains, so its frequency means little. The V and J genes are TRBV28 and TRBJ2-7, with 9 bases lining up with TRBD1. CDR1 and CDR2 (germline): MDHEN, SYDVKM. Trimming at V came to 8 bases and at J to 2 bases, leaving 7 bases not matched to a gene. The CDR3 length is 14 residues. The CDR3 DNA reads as TGTGCCAGCGTTCCGGGACAGGGAGCCTACGAGCAGTACTTC. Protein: CASVPGQGAYEQYF.

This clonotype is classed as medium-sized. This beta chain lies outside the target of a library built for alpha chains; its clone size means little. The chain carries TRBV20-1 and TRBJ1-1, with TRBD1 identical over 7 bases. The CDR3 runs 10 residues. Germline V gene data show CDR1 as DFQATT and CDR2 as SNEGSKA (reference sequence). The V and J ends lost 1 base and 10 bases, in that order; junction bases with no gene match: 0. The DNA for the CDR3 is TGCAGTGCTAGAGCAGGGGGAGCTTTCTTT. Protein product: CSARAGGAFF.

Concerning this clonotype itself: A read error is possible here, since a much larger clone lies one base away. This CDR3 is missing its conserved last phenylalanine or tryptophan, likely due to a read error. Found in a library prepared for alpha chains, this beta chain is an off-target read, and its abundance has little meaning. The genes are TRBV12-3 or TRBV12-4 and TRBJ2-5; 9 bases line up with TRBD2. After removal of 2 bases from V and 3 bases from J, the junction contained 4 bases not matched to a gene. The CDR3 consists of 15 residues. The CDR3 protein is CASSLTLAGKETQYL. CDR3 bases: TGTGCCAGCAGTTTAACGCTAGCGGGAAAAGAGACCCAGTACCTC.

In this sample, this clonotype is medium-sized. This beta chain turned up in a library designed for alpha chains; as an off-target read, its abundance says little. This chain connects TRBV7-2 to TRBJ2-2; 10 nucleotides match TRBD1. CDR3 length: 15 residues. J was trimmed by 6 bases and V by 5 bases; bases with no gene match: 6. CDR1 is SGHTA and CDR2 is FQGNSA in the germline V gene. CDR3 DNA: TGTGCCAGCAGCCGGACAGGGGGTTTCCCCGGGGAGCTGTTTTTT. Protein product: CASSRTGGFPGELFF.

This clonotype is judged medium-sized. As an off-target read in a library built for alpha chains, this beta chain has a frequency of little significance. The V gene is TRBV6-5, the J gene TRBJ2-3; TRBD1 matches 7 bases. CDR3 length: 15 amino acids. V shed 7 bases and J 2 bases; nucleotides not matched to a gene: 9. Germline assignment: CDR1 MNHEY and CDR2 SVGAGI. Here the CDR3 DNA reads TGTGCCAGCATGCGACAGGGACAGTACACAGATACGCAGTATTTT. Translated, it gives CASMRQGQYTDTQYF.

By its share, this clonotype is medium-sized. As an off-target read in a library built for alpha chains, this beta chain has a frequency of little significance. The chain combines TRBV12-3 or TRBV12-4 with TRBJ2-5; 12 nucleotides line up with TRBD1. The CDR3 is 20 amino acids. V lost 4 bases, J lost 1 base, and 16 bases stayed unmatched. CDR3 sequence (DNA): TGTGCCAGCAGTTCTAGACCTCCGGGACAGGGGGCTTTTGGCCAAGAGACCCAGTACTTC. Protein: CASSSRPPGQGAFGQETQYF.

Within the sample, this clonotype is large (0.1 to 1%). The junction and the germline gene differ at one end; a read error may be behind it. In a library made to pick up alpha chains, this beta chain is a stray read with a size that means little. This CDR3 reads CASSGKPDRAETQYF. DNA for the CDR3: TGTGCTAGCAGCGGAAAGCCGGACAGGGCGGAGACCCAGTACTTC. The chain couples TRBV7-7 to TRBJ2-5; 8 bases agree with TRBD1. CDR3 size: 15 residues. CDR1 and CDR2 from the germline V gene are SSHAT and FNYEAQ (reference sequence).

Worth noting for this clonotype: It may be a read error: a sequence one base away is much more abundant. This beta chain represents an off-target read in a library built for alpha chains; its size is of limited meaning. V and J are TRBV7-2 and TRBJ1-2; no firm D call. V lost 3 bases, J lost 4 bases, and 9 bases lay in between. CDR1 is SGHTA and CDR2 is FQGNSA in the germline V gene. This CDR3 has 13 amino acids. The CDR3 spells CASSLPNIYGYTF. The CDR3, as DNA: TGTGCCAGCAGCTTGCCTAATATCTATGGCTACACCTTC.

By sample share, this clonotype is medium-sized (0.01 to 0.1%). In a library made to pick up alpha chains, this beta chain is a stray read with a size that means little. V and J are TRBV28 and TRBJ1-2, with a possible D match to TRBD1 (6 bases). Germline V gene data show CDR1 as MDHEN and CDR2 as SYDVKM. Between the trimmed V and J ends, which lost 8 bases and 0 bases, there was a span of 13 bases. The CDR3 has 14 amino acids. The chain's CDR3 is CASYGTPTNYGYTF. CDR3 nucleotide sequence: TGTGCCAGCTACGGGACACCGACTAACTATGGCTACACCTTC.